The present T cell receptor (beta chain) was sequenced within a study of control samples from healthy donors and cancer patients (dated by TCRdb to the early 2020s). Libraries came from the immunoSEQ multiplex PCR assay. Entries here come from immuneACCESS through TCRdb and include only in-frame sequences with V and J called. Some clones fail to appear in such tables; in the studies checked, an unresolved V gene covers under half of the shortfall, and the cause of the remainder is unknown. Across this sample there are around 94,000 clones, with roughly nine tenths seen only once. The top ten hold more than 3.5% of the sample. The CDR3, cysteine through phenylalanine, is 15 amino acids long. Solely the CDR3 DNA is kept, with 45 bases framed from the first base. The germline V gene (reference sequence) gives CDR1 as LGHDT and CDR2 as YNNKEL. Trimming takes 4 bases from V and 2 bases from J, and the germline ends sit 13 bases apart.

To note about this clone: It has no known antigen specificity. No base quality information exists; no much larger clone differs at one position.

Sequenced: blood. The receptor was derived from a woman aged 18-30 years in good health. Recombination linked TRBV3-1 (or the pseudogene TRBV3-2) to TRBJ2-3; the D gene is perhaps TRBD1, from 6 matching bases. The CDR3 loop reads CASSRTEISTDTQYF. The DNA sequence reads TGTGCCAGCAGCCGGACAGAGATTTCCACAGATACGCAGTATTTT.